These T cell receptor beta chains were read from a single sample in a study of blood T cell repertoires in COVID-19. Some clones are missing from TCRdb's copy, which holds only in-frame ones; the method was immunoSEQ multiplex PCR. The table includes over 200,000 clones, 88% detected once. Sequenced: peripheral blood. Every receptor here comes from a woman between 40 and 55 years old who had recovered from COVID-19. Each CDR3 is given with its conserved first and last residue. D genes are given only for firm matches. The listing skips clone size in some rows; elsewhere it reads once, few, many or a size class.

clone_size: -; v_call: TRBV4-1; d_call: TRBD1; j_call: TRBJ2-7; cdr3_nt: TGCGCCAGCAGCCAAGATTTAGAGGGGGCCCCACTCTACGAGCAGTACTTC; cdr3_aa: CASSQDLEGAPLYEQYF
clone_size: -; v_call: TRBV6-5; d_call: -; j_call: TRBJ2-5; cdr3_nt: TGTGCCAGCAGGCTGACACAAGAGACCCAGTACTTC; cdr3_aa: CASRLTQETQYF
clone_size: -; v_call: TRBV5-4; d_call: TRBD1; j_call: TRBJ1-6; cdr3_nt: TGTGCCAGCCAAGGGGGCGGGACAGGCTATAATTCACCCCTCCACTTT; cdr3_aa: CASQGGGTGYNSPLHF
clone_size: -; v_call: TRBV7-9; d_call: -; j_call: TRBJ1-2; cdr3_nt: TGTGCCAGCAGCCTTGACGGACTAGACTACTATGGCTACACCTTC; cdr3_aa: CASSLDGLDYYGYTF
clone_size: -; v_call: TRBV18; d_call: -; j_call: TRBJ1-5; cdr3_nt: TGTGCCAGCTCACCACCTGGAGATAGCAATCAGCCCCAGCATTTT; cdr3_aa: CASSPPGDSNQPQHF
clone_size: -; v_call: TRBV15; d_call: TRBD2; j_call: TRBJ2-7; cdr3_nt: TGTGCCACCAGCGCCCAGCAGACTAGCGGGATCGAGCAGTACTTC; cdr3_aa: CATSAQQTSGIEQYF
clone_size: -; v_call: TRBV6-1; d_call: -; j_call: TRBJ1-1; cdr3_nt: TGTGCCAGCAGTGACAGGGGATGGACTGAAGCTTTCTTT; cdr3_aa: CASSDRGWTEAFF
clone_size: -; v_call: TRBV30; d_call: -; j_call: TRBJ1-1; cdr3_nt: TGTGCCTGGAGTGTAACAGGCCTGAACACTGAAGCTTTCTTT; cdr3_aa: CAWSVTGLNTEAFF
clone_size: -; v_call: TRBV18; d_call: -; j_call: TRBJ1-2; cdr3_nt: TGTGCCAGCTCACCGGACAGAAACTATGGCTACACCTTC; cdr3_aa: CASSPDRNYGYTF
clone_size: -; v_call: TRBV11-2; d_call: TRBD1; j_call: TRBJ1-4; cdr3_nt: TGTGCCACCCAGGACAGGGATGAAAAACTGTTTTTT; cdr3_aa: CATQDRDEKLFF
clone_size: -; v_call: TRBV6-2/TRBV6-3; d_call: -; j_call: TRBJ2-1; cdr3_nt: TGTGCCAGCAGTTATTGGCTTGCTCGAGGAGATGAGCAGTTCTTC; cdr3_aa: CASSYWLARGDEQFF
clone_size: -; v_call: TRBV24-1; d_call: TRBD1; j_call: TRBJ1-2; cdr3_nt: TGTGCCACCAGTGAAACCCGGACAGGGGGCGTCCATGGCTACACCTTC; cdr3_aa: CATSETRTGGVHGYTF
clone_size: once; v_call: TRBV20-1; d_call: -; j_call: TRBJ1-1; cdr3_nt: TGCAGTGCTAGGGAGGGTGAAGCTTTCTTT; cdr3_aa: CSAREGEAFF
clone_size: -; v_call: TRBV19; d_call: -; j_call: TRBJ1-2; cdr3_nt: TGTGCCAGTAGTATCCAGGGGCCTAACTATGGCTACACCTTC; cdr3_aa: CASSIQGPNYGYTF
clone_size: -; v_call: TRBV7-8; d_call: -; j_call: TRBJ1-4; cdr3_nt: TGTGCCAGCAGCTTAGCGGGGGCGTCGACTAATGAAAAACTGTTTTTT; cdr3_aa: CASSLAGASTNEKLFF
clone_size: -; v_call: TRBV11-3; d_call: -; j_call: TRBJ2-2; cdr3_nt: TGTGCCAGCAGCTTACAGGCCGTGAACACCGGGGAGCTGTTTTTT; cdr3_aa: CASSLQAVNTGELFF
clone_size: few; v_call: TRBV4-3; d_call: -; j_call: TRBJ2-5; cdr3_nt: TGCGCCAGCAGCCAAGACCTACCCGAGGGGACCCAGTACTTC; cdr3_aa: CASSQDLPEGTQYF
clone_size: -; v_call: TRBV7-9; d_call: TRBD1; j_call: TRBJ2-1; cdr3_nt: TGTGCCAGCAGCCCCATAGGGGCCAGGATAGGGGGCCTTGAGCAGTTCTTC; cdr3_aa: CASSPIGARIGGLEQFF
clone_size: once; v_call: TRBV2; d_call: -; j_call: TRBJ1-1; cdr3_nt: TGTGCCAGCAGTGGCGAAAGCACTGAAGCTTTCTTT; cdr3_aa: CASSGESTEAFF
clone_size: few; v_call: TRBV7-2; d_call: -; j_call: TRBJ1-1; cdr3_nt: TGTGCCAGCAGTCCCATGGCAGGGTTAGACACTGAAGCTTTCTTT; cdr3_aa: CASSPMAGLDTEAFF
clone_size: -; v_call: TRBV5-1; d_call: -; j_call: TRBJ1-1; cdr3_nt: TGCGCCAGCAAGGTCGTGACAAACACTGAAGCTTTCTTT; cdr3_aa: CASKVVTNTEAFF
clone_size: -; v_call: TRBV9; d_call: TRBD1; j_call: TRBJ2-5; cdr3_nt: TGTGCCAGCAGCACCCGACAGGGGCAAGAGACCCAGTACTTC; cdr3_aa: CASSTRQGQETQYF
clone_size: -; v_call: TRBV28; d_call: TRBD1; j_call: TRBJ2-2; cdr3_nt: TGTGCCAGCAGCAACGACAGGGGTGGTGGCGGGGAGCTGTTTTTT; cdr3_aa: CASSNDRGGGGELFF
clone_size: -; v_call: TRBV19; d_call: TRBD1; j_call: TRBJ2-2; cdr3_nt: TGTGCCAGCCATGGGACAGGGGCAAGTAGCGGGGAGCTGTTTTTT; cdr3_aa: CASHGTGASSGELFF
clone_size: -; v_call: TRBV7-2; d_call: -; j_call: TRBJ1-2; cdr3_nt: TGTGCCAGCAGCCCTTTACAGGGCCGCGGGTATGGCTACACCTTC; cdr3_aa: CASSPLQGRGYGYTF
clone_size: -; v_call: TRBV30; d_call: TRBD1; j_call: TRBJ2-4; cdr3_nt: TGTGCCTGGAGTGTACAGGGGGCGGGGATTCAGTACTTC; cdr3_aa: CAWSVQGAGIQYF
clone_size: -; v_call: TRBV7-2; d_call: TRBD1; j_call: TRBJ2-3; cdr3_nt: TGTGCCAGCAGCAAAAAACAGGGGGAGGCAGATACGCAGTATTTT; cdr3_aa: CASSKKQGEADTQYF
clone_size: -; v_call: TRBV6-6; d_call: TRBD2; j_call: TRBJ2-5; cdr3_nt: TGTGCCAGCAGACCCAAGACTAGCGGGAGAGAGACCCAGTACTTC; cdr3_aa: CASRPKTSGRETQYF
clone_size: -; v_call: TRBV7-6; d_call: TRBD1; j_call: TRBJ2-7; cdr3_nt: TGTGCCAGCAGCCCGCGGACAGGGGAGACCTACGAGCAGTACTTC; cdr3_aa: CASSPRTGETYEQYF
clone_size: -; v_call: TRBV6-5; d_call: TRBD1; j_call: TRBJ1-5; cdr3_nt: TGTGCCAGCAGCCCGGACAGGGGGCGCGGAAGGCCCCAGCATTTT; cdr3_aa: CASSPDRGRGRPQHF
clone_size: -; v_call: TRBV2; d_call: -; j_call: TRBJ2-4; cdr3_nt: TGTGCCAGCAGATCGGACTACACAACTACAGCCAAAAACATTCAGTACTTC; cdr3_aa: CASRSDYTTTAKNIQYF
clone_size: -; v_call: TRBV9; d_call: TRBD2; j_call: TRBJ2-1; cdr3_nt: TGTGCCAGCAGCGTAGGAGGCGGGAGGGCCGGGTATGAGCAGTTCTTC; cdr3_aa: CASSVGGGRAGYEQFF
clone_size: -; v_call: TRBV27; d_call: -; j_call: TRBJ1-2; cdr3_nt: TGTGCCAGCAGTTTGGGGGGGCCTAACTATGGCTACACCTTC; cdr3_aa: CASSLGGPNYGYTF
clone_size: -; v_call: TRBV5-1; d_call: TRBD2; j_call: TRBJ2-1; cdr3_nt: TGCGCCAGCAGGCGAAGCGGGGCCTACAATGAGCAGTTCTTC; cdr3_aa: CASRRSGAYNEQFF
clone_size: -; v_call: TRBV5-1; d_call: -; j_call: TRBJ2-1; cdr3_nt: TGCGCCAGCAGCTCCCGGGAAGAATACAATGAGCAGTTCTTC; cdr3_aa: CASSSREEYNEQFF
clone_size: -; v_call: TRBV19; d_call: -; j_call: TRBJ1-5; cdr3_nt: TGTGCCAGTAGTATATCGGTCATTCCGGGATCCAATCAGCCCCAGCATTTT; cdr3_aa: CASSISVIPGSNQPQHF
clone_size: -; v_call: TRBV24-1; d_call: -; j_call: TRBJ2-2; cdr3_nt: TGTGCCACCAGTCACAGGGCGCCAACCGGGGAGCTGTTTTTT; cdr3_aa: CATSHRAPTGELFF
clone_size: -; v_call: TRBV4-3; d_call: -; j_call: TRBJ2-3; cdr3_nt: TGCGCCAGCAGCCAAGGGTGGCGGGGCACAGATACGCAGTATTTT; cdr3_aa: CASSQGWRGTDTQYF
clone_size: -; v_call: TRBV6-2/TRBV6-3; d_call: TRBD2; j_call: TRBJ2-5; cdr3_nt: TGTGCCAGCAGCTCCCCCCTTGCGGGAGGGTTCCAAGAGACCCAGTACTTC; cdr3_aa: CASSSPLAGGFQETQYF
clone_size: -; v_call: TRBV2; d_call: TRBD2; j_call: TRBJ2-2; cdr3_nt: TGTGCCAGCAGCGGCACTAGCGGGGCCAACACCGGGGAGCTGTTTTTT; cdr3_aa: CASSGTSGANTGELFF
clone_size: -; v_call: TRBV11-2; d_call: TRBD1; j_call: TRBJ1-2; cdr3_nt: TGTGCCAGCAGCCCGACAGGGGCCTATGGCTACACCTTC; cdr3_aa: CASSPTGAYGYTF
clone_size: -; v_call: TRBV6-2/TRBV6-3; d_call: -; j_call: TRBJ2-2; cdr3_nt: TGTGCCGGCAGTTACCCGCGGGTGGGGACCGGGGAGCTGTTTTTT; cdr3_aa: CAGSYPRVGTGELFF
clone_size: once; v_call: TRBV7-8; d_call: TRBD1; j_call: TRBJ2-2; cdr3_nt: TGTGCCAGCAGCCCCGCCCTGAGGGGAGGGACAGGGGGCTTGCTCGGGGAGCTGTTTTTT; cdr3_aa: CASSPALRGGTGGLLGELFF
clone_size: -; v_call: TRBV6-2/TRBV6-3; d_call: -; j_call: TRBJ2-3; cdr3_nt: TGTGCCAGCAGCCCTCAGCGGTATACGCAGTATTTT; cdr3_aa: CASSPQRYTQYF
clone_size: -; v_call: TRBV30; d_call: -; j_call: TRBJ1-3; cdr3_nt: TGTGCCTGGAAGGGGGAAGTCACCATATATTTT; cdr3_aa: CAWKGEVTIYF
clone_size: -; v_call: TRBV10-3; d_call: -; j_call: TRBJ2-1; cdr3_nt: TGTGCCATCAGTGATGCCCATTTAGGAGGGTCCTACAATGAGCAGTTCTTC; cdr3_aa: CAISDAHLGGSYNEQFF
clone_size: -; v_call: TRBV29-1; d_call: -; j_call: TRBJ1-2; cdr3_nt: TGCAGCGTCACCGGCGGTGGCTACACCTTC; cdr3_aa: CSVTGGGYTF
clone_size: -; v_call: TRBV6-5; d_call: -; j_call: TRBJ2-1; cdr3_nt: TGTGCCAGCAGTTGGGGGCCGGACTCCGACAATGAGCAGTTCTTC; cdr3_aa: CASSWGPDSDNEQFF
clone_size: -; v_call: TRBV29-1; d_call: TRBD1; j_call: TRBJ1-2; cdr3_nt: TGCAGCGTTGGAGGGCCGGGACAGGGTGGCTACACCTTC; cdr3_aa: CSVGGPGQGGYTF
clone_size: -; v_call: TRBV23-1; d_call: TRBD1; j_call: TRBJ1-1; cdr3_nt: TGCGCCAGCATTGTGGACAGGGGGCATACTGAAGCTTTCTTT; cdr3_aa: CASIVDRGHTEAFF
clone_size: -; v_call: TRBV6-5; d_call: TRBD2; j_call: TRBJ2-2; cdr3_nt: TGTGCCACCCTCTCGGGACTAGCGGGAACCGGGGAGCTGTTTTTT; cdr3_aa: CATLSGLAGTGELFF